This TCR beta chain was identified during a study of radiotherapy plus CTLA-4 blockade in lung cancer. Study in general: Objective responses were recorded in roughly 17% of patients, with disease control recorded in 25% to 35%.

The CDR3 runs 15 residues. The germline CDR1 and CDR2 sequences are SGHTA and FQGNSA. V dropped 5 bases and J dropped 0 bases, with 13 bases sitting between them. Data came from immunoSEQ multiplex PCR; TCRdb stores just in-frame clones and leaves some out. The sample shows roughly 100,000 clones, around 85% of them seen only once. The chain has TRBV7-2 and TRBJ1-2; D is undetermined. The sequencing used peripheral blood, collected from a patient treated with radiotherapy plus ipilimumab. The sequence was collected from a human donor with non-small cell lung cancer that progressed on radiotherapy plus ipilimumab. Some clones in this sample may be carry-over from other donors' samples. The CDR3 protein is CASSPARSTNYGYTF. The CDR3 nucleotides read TGTGCCAGCAGCCCAGCGAGGTCCACTAACTATGGCTACACCTTC.